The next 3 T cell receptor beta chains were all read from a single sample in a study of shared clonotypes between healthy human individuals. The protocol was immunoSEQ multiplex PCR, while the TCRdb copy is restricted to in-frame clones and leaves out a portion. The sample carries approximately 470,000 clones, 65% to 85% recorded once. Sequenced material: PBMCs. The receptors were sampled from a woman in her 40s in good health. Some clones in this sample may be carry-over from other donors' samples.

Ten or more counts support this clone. Here the CDR3 DNA reads TGTGCCAGCTCACCACCCGGGGGGCGCCAAGAGACCCAGTACTTC. Amino acid sequence: CASSPPGGRQETQYF. This rearrangement joins TRBV18 to TRBJ2-5; TRBD2 is a possible D gene (7 bases). This CDR3 contains 15 residues. Trimming took 0 bases from V and 1 from J, leaving 9 bases between them. CDR1 and CDR2 from the germline V gene are KGHSH and LQKENI.

The CDR3 coding sequence is TGTGCCAGCAGCCCTAGCCGTCGCAGCACAGATACGCAGTATTTT. It is translated as CASSPSRRSTDTQYF. This sequence joins TRBV7-3 and TRBJ2-3; D might be TRBD2 (5 bases). Germline V gives CDR1 SGHTA, CDR2 FQGTGA. This CDR3 spans 15 amino acids. V was pared by 5 bases and J by 0 bases, with 12 bases between.

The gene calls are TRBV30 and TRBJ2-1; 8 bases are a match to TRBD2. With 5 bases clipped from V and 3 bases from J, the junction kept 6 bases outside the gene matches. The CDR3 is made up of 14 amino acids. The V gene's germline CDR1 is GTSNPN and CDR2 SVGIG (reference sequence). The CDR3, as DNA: TGTGCCTGGGGGGCGGCGGGAGGCTACAATGAGCAGTTCTTC. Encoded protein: CAWGAAGGYNEQFF. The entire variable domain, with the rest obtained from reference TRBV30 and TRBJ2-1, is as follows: SQTIHQWPATLVQPVGSPLSLECTVEGTSNPNLYWYRQAAGRGLQLLFYSVGIGQISSEVPQNLSASRPQDRQFILSSKKLLLSDSGFYLCAWGAAGGYNEQFFGPGTRLTVL.